Only a few counts were recorded for the clone carrying this T cell receptor (beta chain). Its target is unknown. This CDR3 is built from 16 residues. From germline, CDR1 is SGHAT and CDR2 FQNNGV. Trimming stripped 6 bases from V and 3 bases from J, with 21 bases between. The data belong to a study of T cells in Graves' hyperthyroidism and ophthalmopathy. General study results and limits: Before onset, ophthalmopathy was predicted by the model a median 6.5 months earlier. Researchers found most expanded thyroid clonotypes above 0.001 in blood as well.

RNA transcripts gave rise to amplified TCR beta CDR3 regions. HTBI primers were the set used in a first-round RT-PCR of the TCR CDR3. TCRdb called the multiplex PCR reads again in MiXCR, with one record for every CDR3 protein. The sample yields approximately 560,000 distinct CDR3 sequences, 35% to 55% seen once. Investigators excluded patients with uncontrolled infection, other autoimmune disease, pregnancy or lactation. This chain uses TRBV11-2 with TRBJ2-7; TRBD2 is a possible D gene (6 bases). Sequenced material: peripheral blood or thyroid tissue (not recorded which). This clonotype originated in a woman younger than 30 with Graves' hyperthyroidism. CDR3 bases: TGTGCCAGCAGTCACGGGAGTCCAGCGGGTTTCTACGAGCAGTACTTC. Amino acids: CASSHGSPAGFYEQYF.